The text below deals with one T cell receptor beta chain. These data are taken from a study of PD-L1 blockade in urothelial cancer. Whole-study context: Patients' atezolizumab regimen, 1,200 mg intravenously every 3 weeks, began in about 2014.

The time point here: pretreatment peripheral blood. The method was immunoSEQ multiplex PCR; TCRdb's version includes in-frame clones alone and lacks a portion of them. This sample has 90,000 to 100,000 clones, with 90% found just once. V lost 0 bases, J lost 2 bases, and 12 bases lay in between. Germline CDR1 GTSNPN, CDR2 SVGIG (reference sequence). This CDR3 is 15 amino acids long. V is TRBV30 and J is TRBJ2-3, with a possible D match to TRBD2 (5 bases). This receptor was identified in a man in his 60s with urothelial cancer. The sample here was PBMCs, taken around atezolizumab (anti-PD-L1) treatment. CDR3 residues: CAWSVRGGSTDTQYF. CDR3 DNA sequence: TGTGCCTGGAGTGTACGTGGAGGATCCACAGATACGCAGTATTTT.